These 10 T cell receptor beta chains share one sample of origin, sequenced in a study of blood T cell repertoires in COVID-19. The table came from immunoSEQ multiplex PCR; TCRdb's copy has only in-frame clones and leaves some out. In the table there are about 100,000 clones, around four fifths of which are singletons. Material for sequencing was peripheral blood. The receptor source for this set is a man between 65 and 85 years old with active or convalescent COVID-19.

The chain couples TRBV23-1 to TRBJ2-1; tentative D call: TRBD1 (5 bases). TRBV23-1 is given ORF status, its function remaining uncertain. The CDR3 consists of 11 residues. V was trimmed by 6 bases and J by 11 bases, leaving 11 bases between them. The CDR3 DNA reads TGCGCCAGCAGCCAGGGTGGAAAGCAGTTCTTC. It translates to CASSQGGKQFF.

The CDR3 is CSVEVPGQLNTEAFF. Written as DNA, the CDR3 is TGCAGCGTTGAAGTTCCGGGACAACTGAACACTGAAGCTTTCTTT. The rearrangement links TRBV29-1 to TRBJ1-1, with a possible D match to TRBD1 (6 bases). The CDR3 extends over 15 amino acids. Germline V gene sequence: CDR1 SQVTM, CDR2 ANQGSEA. Trimming stripped 1 base from V and 0 bases from J, with 12 bases between. The full variable domain, completed using reference TRBV29-1 and TRBJ1-1, is SAVISQKPSRDICQRGTSLTIQCQVDSQVTMMFWYRQQPGQSLTLIATANQGSEATYESGFVIDKFPISRPNLTFSTLTVSNMSPEDSSIYLCSVEVPGQLNTEAFFGQGTRLTVV.

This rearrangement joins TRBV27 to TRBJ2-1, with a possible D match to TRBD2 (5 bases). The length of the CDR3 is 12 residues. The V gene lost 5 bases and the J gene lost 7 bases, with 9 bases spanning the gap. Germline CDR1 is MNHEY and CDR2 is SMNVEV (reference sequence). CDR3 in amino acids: CASSVRGNEQFF. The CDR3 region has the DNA TGTGCCAGCAGTGTCAGAGGGAATGAGCAGTTCTTC.

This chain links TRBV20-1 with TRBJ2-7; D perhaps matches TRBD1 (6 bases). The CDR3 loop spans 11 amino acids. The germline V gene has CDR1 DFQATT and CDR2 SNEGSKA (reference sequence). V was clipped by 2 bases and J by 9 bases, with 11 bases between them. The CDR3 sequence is CSARSGERQYF. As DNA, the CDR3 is TGCAGTGCTAGATCAGGGGAGAGGCAGTACTTC.

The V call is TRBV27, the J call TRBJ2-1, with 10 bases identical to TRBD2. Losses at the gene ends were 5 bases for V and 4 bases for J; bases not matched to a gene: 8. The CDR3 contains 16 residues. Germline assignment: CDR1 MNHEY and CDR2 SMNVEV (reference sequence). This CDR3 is CASSENLAGAYNEQFF. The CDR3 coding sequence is TGTGCCAGCAGTGAAAACCTAGCGGGAGCTTACAATGAGCAGTTCTTC.

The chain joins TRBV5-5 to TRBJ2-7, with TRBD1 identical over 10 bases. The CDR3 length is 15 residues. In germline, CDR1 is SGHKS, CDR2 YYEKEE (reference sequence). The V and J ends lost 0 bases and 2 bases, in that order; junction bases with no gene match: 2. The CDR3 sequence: CASSLGTGGAYEQYF. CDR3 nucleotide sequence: TGTGCCAGCAGCTTGGGGACAGGGGGGGCCTACGAGCAGTACTTC.

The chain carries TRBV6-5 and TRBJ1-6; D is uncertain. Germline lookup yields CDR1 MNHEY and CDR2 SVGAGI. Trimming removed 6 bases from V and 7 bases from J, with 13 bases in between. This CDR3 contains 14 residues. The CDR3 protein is CASRFQVQNSPLHF. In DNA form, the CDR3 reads TGTGCCAGCAGATTTCAGGTTCAAAATTCACCCCTCCACTTT.

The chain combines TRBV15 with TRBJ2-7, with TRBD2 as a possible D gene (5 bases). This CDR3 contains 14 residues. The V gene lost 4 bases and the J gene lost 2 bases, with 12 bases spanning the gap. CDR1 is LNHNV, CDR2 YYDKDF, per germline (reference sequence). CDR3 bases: TGTGCCACCAGCAAGGGCGGGCGTACCTACGAGCAGTACTTC. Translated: CATSKGGRTYEQYF.

Written as DNA, the CDR3 is TGTGCCAGCAGCAAAGATAGGGGGCTTAACTATGGCTACACCTTC. Its translation: CASSKDRGLNYGYTF. The J gene is TRBJ1-2, the V gene TRBV21-1; the table's D call TRBD1 went unverified against the DNA. TRBV21-1 is classified as a pseudogene. This CDR3 has 15 residues.

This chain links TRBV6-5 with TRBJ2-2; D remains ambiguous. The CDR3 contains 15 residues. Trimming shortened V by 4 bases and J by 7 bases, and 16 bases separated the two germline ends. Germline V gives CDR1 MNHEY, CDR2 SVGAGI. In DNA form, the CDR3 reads TGTGCCAGCAGTTCTGAACAGTGGTTGGTCGGGGAGCTGTTTTTT. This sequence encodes CASSSEQWLVGELFF.